This T cell receptor (beta chain) comes out of a study of metastatic and nonmetastatic thyroid tumors. No treatment had been given to any patient before thyroid surgery. Study results and caveats: Reports indicated that malignant thyroid tumors showed significantly higher TCR beta diversity than benign nodules did, in blood and tumor.

V lost 6 bases, J lost 7 bases, and 9 bases lay in between. CDR3 length equals 11 residues. Germline V gene sequence: CDR1 SNHLY, CDR2 FYNNEI. Per the authors' pipeline: Using the CDR3 differences seen across clinicopathological groups, the authors built a distant-metastasis classifier for papillary thyroid cancer, which was meant to discriminate distant-metastatic patients. With MiXCR, TCRdb reprocessed the PCR reads. The V and J calls were not made by the authors but by TCRdb's processing. The sample includes around 89,000 clones, about 15% of them seen just once. This clone has ten or more counts. As yet, its antigen is unknown.

This TCR came from a female donor with papillary thyroid cancer or a benign thyroid nodule (not recorded which). Some clones in this sample may be carry-over from other donors' samples. The chain has TRBV2 and TRBJ1-1; TRBD1 might be the D (5 bases). The source material was blood. The CDR3 DNA is TGTGCCAGCAGGACAGTACTTGAAGCTTTCTTT. Translating it yields CASRTVLEAFF.